This record covers a single TCR beta chain. The data originate from a study of T cell responses to AZD1222 COVID-19 vaccine. TCRdb's copy holds only in-frame clones and misses some; the assay was immunoSEQ multiplex PCR. The repertoire holds about 150,000 clones, with about 88% as singletons. CDR3 length equals 15 residues. Germline-derived CDR1 and CDR2 are MGHRA and YSYEKL. V shed 1 base, J shed 4 bases, and the junction held 4 bases outside the gene matches. The TCR originated in an adult in good health. Sequencing used peripheral blood, obtained on day 0 of AZD1222 vaccination. The gene calls are TRBV4-1 and TRBJ2-7, with TRBD2 matching 10 bases. CDR3 sequence (DNA): TGCGCCAGCAGCCAAGTCCTAGCGGGGGATTACGAGCAGTACTTC. It codes for CASSQVLAGDYEQYF.